The clone carrying this T cell receptor beta chain showed up just a few times. The antigen is not known. TCRdb processed the 5' RACE reads anew with MiXCR; each CDR3 protein has one entry. The table lists hundreds of thousands of distinct CDR3 sequences, about 17% of them singletons. The sample originates from a study of T cells after yellow fever vaccination. Study results and limitations: Weaker in magnitude, the secondary response showed a faster peak on day 5 versus 15.

Germline V gene lookup returns CDR1 SGHAT and CDR2 FQNNGV. The CDR3 contains 13 residues. Unmatched junction bases numbered 11, after V lost 4 bases and J lost 18 bases. This chain uses TRBV11-2 with TRBJ1-6; 8 nucleotides align to TRBD1. The sequence came from a man between 18 and 29 years old who received the YFV17D yellow fever vaccine. Sequences were derived from PBMCs, sampled 5 days after the first yellow fever vaccination. CDR3 sequence (DNA): TGTGCCAGCAGCTACGGACAGGGTCGGGATAGCCACTTT. The encoded protein is CASSYGQGRDSHF. Combining the CDR3 with reference TRBV11-2 and TRBJ1-6 gives the whole variable domain EAGVAQSPRYKIIEKRQSVAFWCNPISGHATLYWYQQILGQGPKLLIQFQNNGVVDDSQLPKDRFSAERLKGVDSTLKIQPAKLEDSAVYLCASSYGQGRDSHFGNGTRLTVT.